Below are 11 T cell receptor beta chains sequenced from a single sample in a study of blood T cell repertoires in COVID-19. The data were produced by immunoSEQ multiplex PCR, yet TCRdb's version contains in-frame clones alone and is incomplete. The data contain 250,000 to 350,000 clones, approximately 91% of them seen just once; the ten biggest clones take up approximately 12%. The sequenced sample was peripheral blood. Receptors were obtained from a woman aged 60-75 years with acute or convalescent COVID-19.

The V gene is TRBV7-2, the J gene TRBJ2-7; the D gene is possibly TRBD2 (5 bases). The CDR3 has 14 amino acids. The germline V and J ends were trimmed by 3 bases and 3 bases, with 12 bases remaining between them. Germline CDR1 is SGHTA and CDR2 is FQGNSA. The DNA of the CDR3 is TGTGCCAGCAGCTTGGGGAACCGGGACTACGAGCAGTACTTC. It codes for CASSLGNRDYEQYF.

The J gene is TRBJ2-1, the V gene TRBV11-2, with 8 bases fitting TRBD1. There are 16 residues in the CDR3. The V gene's germline CDR1 is SGHAT and CDR2 FQNNGV. V shed 3 bases, J shed 9 bases, and the junction held 13 bases outside the gene matches. The CDR3: CASSLQTGAVWGEQFF. The CDR3 DNA reads TGTGCCAGCAGCTTGCAGACAGGGGCTGTTTGGGGTGAGCAGTTCTTC.

V is TRBV19 and J is TRBJ1-2; TRBD1 is a possible D gene (5 bases). Per the germline V gene, CDR1 is LNHDA and CDR2 is SQIVND (reference sequence). Trimming cost V 8 bases and J 4 bases, with 14 bases left between them. The CDR3 totals 13 residues. Written as DNA, the CDR3 is TGTGCCAGTCATGGACAAACGGGCTATGGCTACACCTTC. Translated: CASHGQTGYGYTF. The full variable domain, its missing parts supplied by reference TRBV19 and TRBJ1-2, is DGGITQSPKYLFRKEGQNVTLSCEQNLNHDAMYWYRQDPGQGLRLIYYSQIVNDFQKGDIAEGYSVSREKKESFPLTVTSAQKNPTAFYLCASHGQTGYGYTFGSGTRLTVV.

The rearrangement joins TRBV18 to TRBJ2-7, with 11 bases matching TRBD1. The CDR3 is 13 amino acids. Germline lookup yields CDR1 KGHSH and CDR2 LQKENI. The V segment lost 5 bases and the J segment 6 bases; nucleotides outside the gene matches: 3. The CDR3 is CASSEDRGREQYF. The CDR3 DNA is TGTGCCAGCTCAGAGGACAGGGGGCGCGAGCAGTACTTC.

The J gene is TRBJ2-1, the V gene TRBV28; 13 bases are shared with TRBD2. Looked up from germline, CDR1 is MDHEN and CDR2 is SYDVKM. Trimming removed 7 bases from V and 6 bases from J; junction bases left unmatched: 6. The CDR3 is 15 residues long. The CDR3 nucleotides are TGTGCCAGCACCATTACTAGCGGGGGGGCCAATGAGCAGTTCTTC. This encodes CASTITSGGANEQFF.

The chain links TRBV15 to TRBJ1-3; D is perhaps TRBD1 (6 bases). The length of the CDR3 is 16 residues. Germline assignment: CDR1 LNHNV and CDR2 YYDKDF (reference sequence). V was trimmed by 5 bases and J by 0 bases, leaving 14 bases between them. The CDR3 region is CATSGQTLRSGNTIYF. The CDR3, as DNA: TGTGCCACCAGCGGACAGACGCTACGCTCTGGAAACACCATATATTTT.

The rearrangement links TRBV2 to TRBJ1-3, with D unclear. Trimming left V 2 bases short and J 2 bases short, with 16 bases between. The CDR3 runs 17 residues. Germline lookup yields CDR1 SNHLY and CDR2 FYNNEI. The CDR3 bases are TGTGCCAGCAGTGAACTTCCCTCCGGGGTCGCTGGAAACACCATATATTTT. It translates to CASSELPSGVAGNTIYF.

The DNA for the CDR3 is TGTGCCAGCAGCCTACAGGGGTACAGCACAGATACGCAGTATTTT. Its protein product is CASSLQGYSTDTQYF. The rearrangement links TRBV11-2 to TRBJ2-3; 7 bases agree with TRBD1. The CDR3 runs 15 residues. Losses at the gene ends were 5 bases for V and 0 bases for J; bases not matched to a gene: 5. The germline CDR1 and CDR2 sequences are SGHAT and FQNNGV.

The V call is TRBV5-1, the J call TRBJ1-1, with 9 bases identical to TRBD1. The CDR3 runs to 14 residues. Per the germline V gene, CDR1 is SGHRS and CDR2 is YFSETQ. V gave up 4 bases and J gave up 6 bases; unmatched junction bases: 7. CDR3 sequence (DNA): TGCGCCAGCAGCCAACAGGGGGCGGCACCTGAAGCTTTCTTT. Translated: CASSQQGAAPEAFF.

This sequence joins TRBV7-9 and TRBJ2-3; 8 nucleotides line up with TRBD2. CDR1 and CDR2 (germline): SEHNR, FQNEAQ (reference sequence). V lost 10 bases, J lost 4 bases, and 13 bases stayed unmatched. The CDR3 runs to 15 residues. CDR3 DNA: TGTGCCACCCCGGGGGGGGTTCGGGGCGCAGATACGCAGTATTTT. Protein product: CATPGGVRGADTQYF.

The gene calls are TRBV29-1 and TRBJ2-4, with 8 positions matching TRBD1. Trimming removed 7 bases from V and 2 bases from J; junction bases left unmatched: 4. The CDR3 covers 13 residues. Germline CDR1 reads SQVTM; CDR2 reads ANQGSEA. CDR3 sequence reads: CSGRTGSKNIQYF. The CDR3 bases are TGCAGCGGCCGGACAGGGTCCAAAAACATTCAGTACTTC.